This entry concerns a single T cell receptor beta chain. From germline, CDR1 is SNHLY and CDR2 FYNNEI. CDR3 length: 11 residues. Deletions cut 5 bases from V and 6 bases from J, with 6 bases between. Attached unique molecular identifiers marked individual cDNA molecules. In TCRdb, the 5' RACE reads were re-called with MiXCR into one record per CDR3 protein. The data hold over 90,000 distinct CDR3 sequences, with around 13% observed a single time. The sample belongs to a study of early T cells in non-severe SARS-CoV-2 infection. Study overall: Bulk RNA from unsorted whole blood was sequenced; chains were unpaired.

The specimen was whole blood. V is TRBV2 and J is TRBJ2-3, with no clear D. The TCR originated in an adult who was a healthcare worker with PCR-confirmed SARS-CoV-2 infection or an uninfected control (not recorded which). The CDR3 sequence is CASSQSDTQYF. CDR3 nucleotides: TGTGCCAGCAGTCAATCGGATACGCAGTATTTT.